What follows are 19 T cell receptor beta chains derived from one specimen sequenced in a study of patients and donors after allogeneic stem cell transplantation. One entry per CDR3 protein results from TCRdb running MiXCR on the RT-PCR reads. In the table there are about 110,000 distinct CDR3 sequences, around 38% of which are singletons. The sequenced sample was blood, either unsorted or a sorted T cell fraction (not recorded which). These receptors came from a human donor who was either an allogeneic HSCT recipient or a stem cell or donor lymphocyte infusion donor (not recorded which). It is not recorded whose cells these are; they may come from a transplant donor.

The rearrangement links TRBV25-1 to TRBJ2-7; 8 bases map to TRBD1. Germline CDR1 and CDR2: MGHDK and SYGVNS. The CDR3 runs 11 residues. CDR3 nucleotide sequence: TGTGGGACAGGGTTGAGGGACGAGCAGTACTTC. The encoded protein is CGTGLRDEQYF.

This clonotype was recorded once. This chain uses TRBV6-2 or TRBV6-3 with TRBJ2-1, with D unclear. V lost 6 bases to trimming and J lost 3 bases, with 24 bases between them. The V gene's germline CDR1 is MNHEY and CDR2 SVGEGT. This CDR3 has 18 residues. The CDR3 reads CASRGWQAGGHFYNEQFF. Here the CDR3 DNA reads TGTGCCAGCAGAGGTTGGCAGGCTGGCGGCCATTTCTACAATGAGCAGTTCTTC.

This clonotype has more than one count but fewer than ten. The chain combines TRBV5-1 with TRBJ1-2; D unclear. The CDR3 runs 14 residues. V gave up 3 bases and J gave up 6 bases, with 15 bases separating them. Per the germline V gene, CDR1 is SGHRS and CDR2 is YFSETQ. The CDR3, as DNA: TGCGCCAGCAGCTCTGGGTTGCAGAGGAATGGCTACACCTTC. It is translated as CASSSGLQRNGYTF.

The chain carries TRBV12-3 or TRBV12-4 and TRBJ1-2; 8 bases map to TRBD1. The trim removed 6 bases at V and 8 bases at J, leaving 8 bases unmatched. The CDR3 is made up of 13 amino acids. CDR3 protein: CASRPTGAPGYTF. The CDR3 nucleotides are TGTGCCAGCAGACCGACAGGGGCGCCAGGCTACACCTTC.

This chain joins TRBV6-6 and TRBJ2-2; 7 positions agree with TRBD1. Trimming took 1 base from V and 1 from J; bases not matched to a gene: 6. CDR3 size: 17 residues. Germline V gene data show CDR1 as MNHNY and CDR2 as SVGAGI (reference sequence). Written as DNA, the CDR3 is TGTGCCAGCAGTTACTTCAAGGGGGCCTTGAACACCGGGGAGCTGTTTTTT. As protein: CASSYFKGALNTGELFF.

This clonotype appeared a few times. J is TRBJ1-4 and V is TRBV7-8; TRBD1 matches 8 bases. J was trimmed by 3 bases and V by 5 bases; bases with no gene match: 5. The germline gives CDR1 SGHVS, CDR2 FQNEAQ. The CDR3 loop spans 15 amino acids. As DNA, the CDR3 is TGTGCCAGCAGCCTCGACAGGGGTTCTAATGAAAAACTGTTTTTT. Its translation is CASSLDRGSNEKLFF.

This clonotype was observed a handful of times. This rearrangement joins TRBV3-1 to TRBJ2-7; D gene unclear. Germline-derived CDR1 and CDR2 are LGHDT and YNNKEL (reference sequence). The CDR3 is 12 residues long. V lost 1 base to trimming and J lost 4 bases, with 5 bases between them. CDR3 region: CASSQALYEQYF. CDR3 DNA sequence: TGTGCCAGCAGCCAAGCCCTGTACGAGCAGTACTTC.

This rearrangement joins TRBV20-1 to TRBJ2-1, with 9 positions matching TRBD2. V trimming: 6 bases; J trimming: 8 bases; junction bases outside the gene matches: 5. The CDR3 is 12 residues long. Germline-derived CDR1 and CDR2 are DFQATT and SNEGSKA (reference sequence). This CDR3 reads CSAQREVHEQFF. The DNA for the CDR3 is TGCAGTGCCCAGCGGGAGGTCCATGAGCAGTTCTTC.

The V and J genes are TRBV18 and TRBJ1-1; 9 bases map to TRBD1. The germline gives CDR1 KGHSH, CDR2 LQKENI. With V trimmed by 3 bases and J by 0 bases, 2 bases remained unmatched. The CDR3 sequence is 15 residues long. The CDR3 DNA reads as TGTGCCAGCTCACCGGGACAGGGACTGAACACTGAAGCTTTCTTT. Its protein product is CASSPGQGLNTEAFF.

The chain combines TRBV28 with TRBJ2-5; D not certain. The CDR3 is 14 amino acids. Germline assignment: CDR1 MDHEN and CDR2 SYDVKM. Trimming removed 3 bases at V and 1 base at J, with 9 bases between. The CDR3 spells CASSLMGSQETQYF. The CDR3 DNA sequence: TGTGCCAGCAGTTTGATGGGCAGCCAAGAGACCCAGTACTTC.

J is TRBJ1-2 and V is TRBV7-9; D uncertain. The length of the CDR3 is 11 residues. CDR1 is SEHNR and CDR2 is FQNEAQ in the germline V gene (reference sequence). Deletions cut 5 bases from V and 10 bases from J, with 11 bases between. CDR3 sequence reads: CASSRTRLYTF. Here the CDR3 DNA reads TGTGCCAGCAGCCGGACGCGACTCTACACCTTC.

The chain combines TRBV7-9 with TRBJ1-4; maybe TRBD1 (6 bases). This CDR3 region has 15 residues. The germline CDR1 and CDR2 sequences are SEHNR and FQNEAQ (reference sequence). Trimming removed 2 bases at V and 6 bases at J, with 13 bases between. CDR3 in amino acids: CASSLSPRGDEKLFF. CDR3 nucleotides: TGTGCCAGCAGCTTATCGCCCAGGGGAGATGAAAAACTGTTTTTT.

The CDR3 spells CASSSGASGSNEQFF. The CDR3 nucleotides are TGTGCCAGCTCCAGTGGGGCTAGCGGGAGCAATGAGCAGTTCTTC. This chain links TRBV6-2 or TRBV6-3 with TRBJ2-1; 10 bases are shared with TRBD2. Germline lookup yields CDR1 MNHEY and CDR2 SVGEGT. The ends lost 8 bases at V and 6 bases at J; junction bases unmatched: 10. CDR3 length: 15 amino acids.

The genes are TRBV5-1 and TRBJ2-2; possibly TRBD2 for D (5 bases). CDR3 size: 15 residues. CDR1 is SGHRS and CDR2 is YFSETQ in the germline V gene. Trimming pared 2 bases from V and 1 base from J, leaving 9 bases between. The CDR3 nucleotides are TGCGCCAGCAGCTTCCTAGCACTGAACACCGGGGAGCTGTTTTTT. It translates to CASSFLALNTGELFF.

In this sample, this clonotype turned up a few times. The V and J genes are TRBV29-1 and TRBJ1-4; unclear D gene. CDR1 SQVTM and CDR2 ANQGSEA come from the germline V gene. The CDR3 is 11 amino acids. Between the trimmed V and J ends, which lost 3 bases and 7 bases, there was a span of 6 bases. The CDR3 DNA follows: TGCAGCGTTGACTCTGGTGAAAAACTGTTTTTT. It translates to CSVDSGEKLFF.

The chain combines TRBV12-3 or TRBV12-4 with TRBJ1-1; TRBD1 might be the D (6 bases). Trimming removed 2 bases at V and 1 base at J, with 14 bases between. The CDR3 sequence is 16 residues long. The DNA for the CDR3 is TGTGCCAGCAGTTTAAGGCAGGGGATAGCGAACACTGAAGCTTTCTTT. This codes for CASSLRQGIANTEAFF.

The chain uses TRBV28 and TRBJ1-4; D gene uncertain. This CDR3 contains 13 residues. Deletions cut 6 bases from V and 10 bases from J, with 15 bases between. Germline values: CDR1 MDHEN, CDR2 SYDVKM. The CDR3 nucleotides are TGTGCCAGCAGCCGGCCTTCGTTAAGAAAACTGTTTTTT. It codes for CASSRPSLRKLFF.

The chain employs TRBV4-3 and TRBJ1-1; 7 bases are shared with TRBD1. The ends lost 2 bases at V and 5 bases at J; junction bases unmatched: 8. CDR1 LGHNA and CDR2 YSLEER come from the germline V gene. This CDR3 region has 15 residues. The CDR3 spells CASSQNQQGRTEAFF. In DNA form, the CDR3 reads TGCGCCAGCAGCCAAAATCAACAGGGGCGTACTGAAGCTTTCTTT.

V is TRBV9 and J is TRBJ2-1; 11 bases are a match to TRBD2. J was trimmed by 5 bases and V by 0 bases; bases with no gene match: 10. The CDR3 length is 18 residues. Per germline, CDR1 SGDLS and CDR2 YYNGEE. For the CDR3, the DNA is TGTGCCAGCAGCGTAGGGGTGAGAGGGGGACTAGCGGACAATGAGCAGTTCTTC. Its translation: CASSVGVRGGLADNEQFF.